Presented here are 23 T cell receptor beta chains from one specimen sequenced in a study of early T cells in non-severe SARS-CoV-2 infection. TCRdb re-called the 5' RACE reads through MiXCR, storing one row per CDR3 protein. The sample shows under 70,000 distinct CDR3 sequences, around 10% of them seen only once. What was sequenced was whole blood. Source of these receptors: an adult who was a healthcare worker with PCR-confirmed SARS-CoV-2 infection or an uninfected control (not recorded which).

This clonotype showed up many times. The V gene is TRBV6-1, the J gene TRBJ1-5; D ambiguous. CDR1 is MNHNS and CDR2 is SASEGT in the germline V gene. There are 17 residues in the CDR3. The germline V and J ends were trimmed by 3 bases and 0 bases, with 15 bases remaining between them. The CDR3 spells CASSDSIRGYSNQPQHF. CDR3 nucleotide sequence: TGTGCCAGCAGTGATAGTATTCGTGGGTATAGCAATCAGCCCCAGCATTTT.

The genes are TRBV13 and TRBJ1-5; 9 bases map to TRBD1. Trimming cost V 2 bases and J 12 bases; bases outside gene matches: 5. Looked up from germline, CDR1 is PRHDT and CDR2 is FYEKMQ (reference sequence). This CDR3 has 13 residues. In nucleotides, the CDR3 is TGTGCCAGCAGCTTAAGAGGGACAGGGTACCAGCATTTT. As protein: CASSLRGTGYQHF.

This clonotype appeared many times. The chain uses TRBV7-3 and TRBJ2-1; TRBD1 matches at 9 bases. The CDR3 spans 13 residues. Per the germline V gene, CDR1 is SGHTA and CDR2 is FQGTGA. J lost 7 bases, V lost 5 bases, and 3 bases had no gene match. CDR3 nucleotide sequence: TGTGCCAGCAGCCCCGGGACAGGGAATGAGCAGTTCTTC. Translating gives CASSPGTGNEQFF.

This clonotype was seen many times. This chain joins TRBV4-2 and TRBJ2-1; TRBD2 agrees at 12 bases. J lost 4 bases, V lost 3 bases, and 4 bases had no gene match. The CDR3 loop spans 16 amino acids. Germline values: CDR1 LGHNA, CDR2 YNFKEQ. The CDR3 protein is CASSQALAGGYNEQFF. CDR3 DNA sequence: TGTGCCAGCAGCCAGGCACTAGCGGGGGGATACAATGAGCAGTTCTTC.

This clonotype has ten or more counts. The chain links TRBV20-1 to TRBJ2-5, with 11 bases lining up with TRBD2. The V gene's germline CDR1 is DFQATT and CDR2 SNEGSKA (reference sequence). Trimming removed 1 base from V and 2 bases from J; junction bases left unmatched: 21. The length of the CDR3 is 21 residues. CDR3 DNA: TGCAGTGCTAGAGGAGGCGGGGCTAGCGGGGGGCCAGCCCGGGTGCAAGAGACCCAGTACTTC. Its protein is CSARGGGASGGPARVQETQYF.

This clonotype was seen repeatedly, ten times or more. The rearrangement links TRBV29-1 to TRBJ1-1; D may be TRBD1 (6 bases). Germline V CDR1 and CDR2: SQVTM, ANQGSEA. The CDR3 is 13 amino acids. Trimming removed 7 bases at V and 9 bases at J, with 21 bases between. CDR3 sequence (DNA): TGCAGCGCCCGAGGCAGGGGTAGGGACAAAGCTTTCTTT. This encodes CSARGRGRDKAFF.

This clonotype was detected ten times or more. The V call is TRBV12-3 or TRBV12-4, the J call TRBJ1-2, with unresolved D. The CDR3 sequence is 14 residues long. V was trimmed by 3 bases and J by 0 bases, leaving 8 bases between them. The CDR3 bases are TGTGCCAGCAGTTTCGGCCGTCCTAACTATGGCTACACCTTC. It encodes CASSFGRPNYGYTF.

This clonotype turned up a few times. The chain links TRBV12-3 or TRBV12-4 to TRBJ1-4, with 12 bases aligning to TRBD1. V lost 4 bases and J lost 9; bases outside the gene matches: 3. The length of the CDR3 is 14 residues. CDR3 region: CASSSGDRGQKLFF. For the CDR3, the DNA is TGTGCCAGCAGTTCGGGGGACAGGGGGCAAAAACTGTTTTTT.

Many counts were recorded for this clonotype. The J gene is TRBJ2-1, the V gene TRBV3-1; a possible D gene is TRBD2 (5 bases). Germline V CDR1 and CDR2: LGHDT, YNNKEL (reference sequence). This CDR3 spans 16 amino acids. The V gene lost 4 bases and the J gene lost 1 base, with 14 bases spanning the gap. Here the CDR3 DNA reads TGTGCCAGCAGCCTCCTCCGGAGCGGATCCTACAATGAGCAGTTCTTC. This encodes CASSLLRSGSYNEQFF.

In its sample, this clonotype was seen many times. V usage is TRBV2 and J usage is TRBJ1-3, with D tentatively TRBD1 (6 bases). The CDR3 length is 14 residues. CDR1 SNHLY and CDR2 FYNNEI come from the germline V gene. V dropped 8 bases and J dropped 0 bases, with 11 bases sitting between them. As DNA, the CDR3 is TGTGCCAGCTACAGGGCCACCTCTGGAAACACCATATATTTT. Translated: CASYRATSGNTIYF.

This clonotype was picked up many times. J is TRBJ2-3 and V is TRBV6-4; maybe TRBD2 (6 bases). This CDR3 has 13 residues. Trimming removed 4 bases from V and 4 bases from J, with 9 bases in between. CDR1 and CDR2 from the germline V gene are MRHNA and SNTAGT. The CDR3 is CASSASEADTQYF. DNA for the CDR3: TGTGCCAGCAGTGCTAGCGAGGCAGATACGCAGTATTTT.

The table lists this clonotype with many counts. This rearrangement joins TRBV11-2 to TRBJ2-7; D remains ambiguous. This CDR3 is built from 16 residues. Between the trimmed V and J ends, which lost 0 bases and 0 bases, there was a span of 12 bases. CDR1 SGHAT and CDR2 FQNNGV come from the germline V gene. The CDR3 coding sequence is TGTGCCAGCAGCTTAGACCAGCGCGATAGCTCCTACGAGCAGTACTTC. Translation: CASSLDQRDSSYEQYF. Filled out from reference TRBV11-2 and TRBJ2-7, the complete variable domain reads EAGVAQSPRYKIIEKRQSVAFWCNPISGHATLYWYQQILGQGPKLLIQFQNNGVVDDSQLPKDRFSAERLKGVDSTLKIQPAKLEDSAVYLCASSLDQRDSSYEQYFGPGTRLTVT.

This chain uses TRBV18 with TRBJ2-6; D is uncertain. Germline assignment: CDR1 KGHSH and CDR2 LQKENI. This CDR3 spans 13 amino acids. Trimming pared 6 bases from V and 4 bases from J, leaving 7 bases between. CDR3 sequence: CASSPTGANVLTF. DNA for the CDR3: TGTGCCAGCTCCCCAACCGGGGCCAACGTCCTGACTTTC.

This clonotype was observed a handful of times. The chain links TRBV5-1 to TRBJ2-1; tentatively, D is TRBD1 or TRBD2 (5 bases each). This CDR3 comprises 16 residues. The ends were cut back, 1 base at V and 0 bases at J, with 11 bases in the middle. Germline lookup yields CDR1 SGHRS and CDR2 YFSETQ. The CDR3 is CASSLPGLSSYNEQFF. The CDR3 DNA is TGCGCCAGCAGCTTGCCGGGGCTCAGCTCCTACAATGAGCAGTTCTTC.

Ten or more counts support this clonotype. The chain recombines TRBV20-1 with TRBJ2-1, with TRBD1 as a possible D gene (5 bases). Germline V lookup: CDR1 DFQATT, CDR2 SNEGSKA (reference sequence). This CDR3 is 12 amino acids long. V was cut by 3 bases and J by 8 bases, with 11 bases left in between. The CDR3 here is CSASLQGYEQFF. CDR3 sequence (DNA): TGCAGTGCTAGTCTCCAGGGATATGAGCAGTTCTTC.

The rearrangement joins TRBV7-9 to TRBJ1-5; 7 bases align to TRBD1. This CDR3 comprises 15 residues. V shed 4 bases and J 3 bases; nucleotides not matched to a gene: 6. The germline gives CDR1 SEHNR, CDR2 FQNEAQ (reference sequence). CDR3: CASSSSTGANQPQHF. For the CDR3, the DNA is TGTGCCAGCAGCTCGTCAACAGGGGCCAATCAGCCCCAGCATTTT.

In its sample, this clonotype was seen a few times. The rearrangement links TRBV7-9 to TRBJ1-1; 8 nucleotides agree with TRBD1. Losses at the gene ends were 4 bases for V and 4 bases for J; bases not matched to a gene: 8. The germline CDR1 and CDR2 sequences are SEHNR and FQNEAQ (reference sequence). The length of the CDR3 is 15 residues. The CDR3 loop is CASSSGQGLSTEAFF. For the CDR3, the DNA is TGTGCCAGCAGCTCCGGACAGGGTTTAAGCACTGAAGCTTTCTTT.

This clonotype has ten or more counts. The chain employs TRBV20-1 and TRBJ2-7, with D perhaps TRBD2 (5 bases). V shed 3 bases and J shed 1 base, with 10 bases lying between them. The CDR3 has 13 amino acids. In germline, CDR1 is DFQATT, CDR2 SNEGSKA (reference sequence). CDR3 nucleotide sequence: TGCAGTGCTAGGAGCGGAAATTCCTACGAGCAGTACTTC. This codes for CSARSGNSYEQYF.

The chain joins TRBV9 to TRBJ1-4; 8 bases are a match to TRBD1. This CDR3 is 14 amino acids long. V was pared by 2 bases and J by 6 bases, with 3 bases of the junction left unmatched. Germline assignment: CDR1 SGDLS and CDR2 YYNGEE. The CDR3 sequence: CASSVDRVHEKLFF. Here the CDR3 DNA reads TGTGCCAGCAGCGTGGACAGGGTACATGAAAAACTGTTTTTT.

This clonotype was counted a few times. This chain uses TRBV9 with TRBJ2-1, with 8 bases fitting TRBD2. The CDR3 contains 17 residues. The V segment lost 3 bases and the J segment 9 bases; nucleotides outside the gene matches: 17. CDR1 SGDLS and CDR2 YYNGEE come from the germline V gene. As DNA, the CDR3 is TGTGCCAGCAGCGCCCAGGGAATTGCGGGGGGCGAAGGTGAGCAGTTCTTC. Translation: CASSAQGIAGGEGEQFF.

The chain joins TRBV7-9 to TRBJ2-5, with D perhaps matching TRBD1 or TRBD2 (5 bases each). V gave up 0 bases and J gave up 4 bases, with 15 bases separating them. Germline CDR1 reads SEHNR; CDR2 reads FQNEAQ (reference sequence). CDR3 length: 16 residues. CDR3 residues: CASSLARSRERETQYF. DNA for the CDR3: TGTGCCAGCAGCTTAGCCAGATCCAGGGAGAGAGAGACCCAGTACTTC.

This clonotype was picked up one time. The rearrangement joins TRBV27 to TRBJ1-2, with TRBD1 as a possible D gene (5 bases). Germline V lookup: CDR1 MNHEY, CDR2 SMNVEV (reference sequence). The CDR3 contains 14 residues. Trimming stripped 6 bases from V and 5 bases from J, with 16 bases between. The CDR3 loop is CASSPNFDRYGYTF. CDR3 DNA: TGTGCCAGCAGCCCTAATTTTGACAGATATGGCTACACCTTC.

The chain recombines TRBV11-3 with TRBJ2-7; D is uncertain. The CDR3 has 14 amino acids. The V gene lost 1 base and the J gene lost 0 bases, with 7 bases spanning the gap. The germline V gene has CDR1 SGHNT and CDR2 YENEEA. CDR3 region: CASSLAAVSYEQYF. CDR3 DNA sequence: TGTGCCAGCAGCTTAGCCGCAGTCTCCTACGAGCAGTACTTC.